This T cell receptor (beta chain) was identified during a study of T cells after yellow fever vaccination. A word on this clonotype: The antigen is unknown.

General study points: FACS-sorted repertoires could contain abundant clonotypes contaminating from the bulk population.

TCRdb redid the calling of the 5' RACE reads with MiXCR, one entry per CDR3 protein. This repertoire shows 300,000 or so distinct CDR3 sequences, roughly 13% found once; its top ten account for roughly 0.5%. This CDR3 has 13 residues. J gave up 4 bases and V 6 bases, and 2 bases lay outside the gene matches. The V gene's germline CDR1 is WNHNN and CDR2 SYGVQD (reference sequence). The genes are TRBV10-1 and TRBJ2-7; 11 nucleotides align to TRBD1. This clonotype originated in a man in his thirties or forties who received the YFV17D yellow fever vaccine. Sequenced here: CD4+ T cells sorted from PBMCs, sampled 45 days after the yellow fever booster vaccination. This CDR3 is CASSGTGGYEQYF. The DNA for the CDR3 is TGCGCCAGCAGCGGGACAGGGGGGTACGAGCAGTACTTC.